Below are 15 T cell receptor beta chains sequenced from a single sample in a study of T cells after yellow fever vaccination. TCRdb re-called the 5' RACE reads with MiXCR, one entry per CDR3 protein. The profile shows 150,000 or so distinct CDR3 sequences, around 7.3% of them singletons. Material: CD4+ T cells sorted from PBMCs, obtained around 5 days after the first yellow fever vaccination. These receptors all come from a man younger than 30 who received the YFV17D yellow fever vaccine.

The rearrangement uses TRBV6-1 and TRBJ1-3; 8 bases are a match to TRBD1. The CDR3 totals 16 residues. Germline lookup yields CDR1 MNHNS and CDR2 SASEGT. Trimming cost V 4 bases and J 7 bases; bases outside gene matches: 12. The DNA for the CDR3 is TGTGCCAGCAGTGGGTTAATCGGACAGGGACGCAACACCATATATTTT. This encodes CASSGLIGQGRNTIYF.

This clonotype was detected a few times. CDR3: CASSQEVWVPGEETQYF. CDR3 nucleotide sequence: TGCGCCAGCAGCCAAGAGGTTTGGGTTCCGGGGGAGGAGACCCAGTACTTC. The chain couples TRBV4-1 to TRBJ2-5; D possibly corresponds to TRBD2 (6 bases). Trimming took 0 bases from V and 5 from J, leaving 19 bases between them. CDR3 length: 17 amino acids. The germline V gene has CDR1 MGHRA and CDR2 YSYEKL.

This clonotype has only a few counts. The rearrangement joins TRBV27 to TRBJ2-1; weak D call: TRBD1 (5 bases). The CDR3 consists of 14 residues. In germline, CDR1 is MNHEY, CDR2 SMNVEV (reference sequence). The V and J ends lost 6 bases and 4 bases respectively, with 13 bases between them. CDR3 sequence: CASRAGFGYNEQFF. DNA of the CDR3: TGTGCCAGCAGGGCAGGGTTCGGATACAATGAGCAGTTCTTC.

By share, this clonotype counts as medium-sized. The rearrangement links TRBV7-9 to TRBJ2-1, with D possibly matching TRBD2 (5 bases). V lost 1 base and J lost 5, with 12 bases in between. In germline, CDR1 is SEHNR, CDR2 FQNEAQ (reference sequence). This CDR3 has 15 residues. CDR3 protein: CASSLVASNHNEQFF. The CDR3 DNA follows: TGTGCCAGCAGCTTAGTGGCTAGCAACCACAATGAGCAGTTCTTC. Full variable domain (remainder filled in from reference TRBV7-9 and TRBJ2-1): DTGVSQNPRHKITKRGQNVTFRCDPISEHNRLYWYRQTLGQGPEFLTYFQNEAQLEKSRLLSDRFSAERPKGSFSTLEIQRTEQGDSAMYLCASSLVASNHNEQFFGPGTRLTVL.

Ten or more counts support this clonotype. V and J are TRBV7-2 and TRBJ2-3; 11 nucleotides align to TRBD2. The V segment lost 4 bases and the J segment 3 bases; nucleotides outside the gene matches: 3. Germline V gene data show CDR1 as SGHTA and CDR2 as FQGNSA. This CDR3 is 15 amino acids long. The CDR3 coding sequence is TGTGCCAGCAGCTATAGCGGGGGGGAGACAGATACGCAGTATTTT. Translated, it gives CASSYSGGETDTQYF.

The chain employs TRBV18 and TRBJ1-4, with D unresolved. Trimming cost V 3 bases and J 7 bases, with 12 bases left between them. Germline V lookup: CDR1 KGHSH, CDR2 LQKENI. The CDR3 has 14 amino acids. CDR3 DNA: TGTGCCAGCTCACCGCTCCCGTCGGGTGAAAAACTGTTTTTT. This codes for CASSPLPSGEKLFF.

This clonotype has a count of ten or more. This chain uses TRBV4-2 with TRBJ2-4; D perhaps matches TRBD2 (6 bases). The CDR3 is made up of 15 amino acids. Germline V lookup: CDR1 LGHNA, CDR2 YNFKEQ. The V gene lost 0 bases and the J gene lost 5 bases, with 11 bases spanning the gap. The CDR3 loop is CASSQEALAQNIQYF. The CDR3 DNA reads as TGTGCCAGCAGCCAAGAAGCACTAGCTCAAAACATTCAGTACTTC.

This clonotype was observed a few times. The V gene is TRBV5-1, the J gene TRBJ2-7; D ambiguous. CDR3 size: 11 residues. Trimming shortened V by 5 bases and J by 3 bases, and 6 bases separated the two germline ends. The germline V gene encodes CDR1 SGHRS and CDR2 YFSETQ. This CDR3 is CASRSVYEQYF. The CDR3 bases are TGCGCCAGCAGGTCCGTCTACGAGCAGTACTTC. The full variable domain, rest sourced from reference TRBV5-1 and TRBJ2-7, is KAGVTQTPRYLIKTRGQQVTLSCSPISGHRSVSWYQQTPGQGLQFLFEYFSETQRNKGNFPGRFSGRQFSNSRSEMNVSTLELGDSALYLCASRSVYEQYFGPGTRLTVT.

The table lists this clonotype with many counts. The J gene is TRBJ1-5, the V gene TRBV12-3 or TRBV12-4; D call uncertain. With 2 bases removed from V and 5 bases from J, the gap between germline ends came to 10 bases. The CDR3 has 14 residues. The CDR3: CASSLLHGDQPQHF. DNA for the CDR3: TGTGCCAGCAGTTTACTCCACGGCGATCAGCCCCAGCATTTT.

This clonotype was detected only a few times. In DNA form, the CDR3 reads TGTGCCATCAGTCAGGGTCTGGAGACCCAGTACTTC. This encodes CAISQGLETQYF. The rearrangement links TRBV10-3 to TRBJ2-5; TRBD1 is a possible D gene (5 bases). Germline V lookup: CDR1 ENHRY, CDR2 SYGVKD. The CDR3 has 12 residues. V was shortened by 5 bases and J by 5 bases, with 9 bases between the two germline ends.

This clonotype showed up just a few times. The chain links TRBV6-5 to TRBJ1-6, with D uncertain. Trimming removed 1 base at V and 9 bases at J, with 22 bases between. CDR1 and CDR2 from the germline V gene are MNHEY and SVGAGI. The CDR3 runs 18 residues. CDR3 protein: CASSYWSAAVATVSPLHF. DNA for the CDR3: TGTGCCAGCAGTTACTGGTCGGCGGCCGTGGCTACAGTTTCACCCCTCCACTTT.

This clonotype was observed a few times. The chain carries TRBV7-2 and TRBJ2-2; D gene ambiguous. CDR1 and CDR2 (germline): SGHTA, FQGNSA. V lost 3 bases to trimming and J lost 2 bases, with 16 bases between them. This CDR3 is 17 amino acids long. For the CDR3, the DNA is TGTGCCAGCAGCTTCGCCCCGGGTCAGAAAAACACCGGGGAGCTGTTTTTT. It translates to CASSFAPGQKNTGELFF.

J is TRBJ1-1 and V is TRBV7-2; D is possibly TRBD1 (5 bases). Trimming shortened V by 4 bases and J by 0 bases, and 12 bases separated the two germline ends. Germline loops: CDR1 SGHTA, CDR2 FQGNSA. The CDR3 runs 15 residues. The CDR3 region is CASSSTVAMNTEAFF. CDR3 coding DNA: TGTGCCAGCAGCTCGACAGTAGCCATGAACACTGAAGCTTTCTTT.

This clonotype came up many times. This chain connects TRBV2 to TRBJ2-3; D may be TRBD2 (6 bases). CDR1 and CDR2 from the germline V gene are SNHLY and FYNNEI. V lost 1 base and J 4 bases, leaving 15 bases between the germline ends. This CDR3 has 16 amino acids. The CDR3 spells CASSEVGPGAADTQYF. CDR3 in DNA: TGTGCCAGCAGTGAAGTCGGACCGGGAGCCGCAGATACGCAGTATTTT.

This clonotype was counted many times. The rearrangement joins TRBV15 to TRBJ2-3; D may be TRBD1 (6 bases). There are 13 residues in the CDR3. V lost 5 bases and J 2 bases, leaving 8 bases between the germline ends. Germline V gene sequence: CDR1 LNHNV, CDR2 YYDKDF (reference sequence). The CDR3 loop is CATSWDITDTQYF. The CDR3 DNA sequence: TGTGCCACCAGCTGGGACATCACAGATACGCAGTATTTT.